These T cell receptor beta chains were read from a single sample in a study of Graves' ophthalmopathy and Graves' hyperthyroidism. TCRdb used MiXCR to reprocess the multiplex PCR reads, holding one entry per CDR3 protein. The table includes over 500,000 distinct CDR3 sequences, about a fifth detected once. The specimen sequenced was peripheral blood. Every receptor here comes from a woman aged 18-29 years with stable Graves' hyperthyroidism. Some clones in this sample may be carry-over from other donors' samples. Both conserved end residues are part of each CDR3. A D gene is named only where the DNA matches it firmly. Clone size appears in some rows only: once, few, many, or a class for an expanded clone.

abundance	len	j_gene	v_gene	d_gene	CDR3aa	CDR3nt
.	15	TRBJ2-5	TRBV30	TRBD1	CAWNSNHRGQETQYF	TGTGCCTGGAACAGCAACCACAGGGGGCAAGAGACCCAGTACTTC
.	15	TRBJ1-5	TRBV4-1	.	CAGSPYGDSNQPQHF	TGCGCCGGCAGCCCCTATGGGGATAGCAATCAGCCCCAGCATTTT
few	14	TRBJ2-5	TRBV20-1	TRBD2	CSARDRTRRETQYF	TGCAGTGCTAGAGATAGGACTAGGCGAGAGACCCAGTACTTC
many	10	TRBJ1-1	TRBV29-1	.	CSVSGSEAFF	TGCAGCGTGTCCGGGAGTGAAGCTTTCTTT
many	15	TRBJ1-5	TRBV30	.	CAWSQIGGGGQPQHF	TGTGCCTGGAGCCAAATCGGAGGGGGAGGCCAGCCCCAGCATTTT
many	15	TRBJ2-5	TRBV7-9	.	CASSLLGGNQETQYF	TGTGCCAGCAGCCTTCTGGGGGGAAACCAAGAGACCCAGTACTTC
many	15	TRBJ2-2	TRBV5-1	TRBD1	CASSPGQANTGELFF	TGCGCCAGCAGCCCGGGACAGGCGAACACCGGGGAGCTGTTTTTT
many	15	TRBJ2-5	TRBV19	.	CASRNNGAAEETQYF	TGTGCCAGTAGGAACAACGGGGCAGCAGAAGAGACCCAGTACTTC
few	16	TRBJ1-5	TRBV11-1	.	CASSLVTGPSNQPQHF	TGTGCCAGCAGCTTAGTGACAGGTCCTAGCAATCAGCCCCAGCATTTT
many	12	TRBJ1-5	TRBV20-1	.	CSARGLDQPQHF	TGCAGTGCTAGAGGGTTGGATCAGCCCCAGCATTTT
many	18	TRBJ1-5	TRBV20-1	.	CSVEIFDQESYSNQPQHF	TGCAGTGTAGAGATCTTTGATCAGGAAAGCTATAGCAATCAGCCCCAGCATTTT
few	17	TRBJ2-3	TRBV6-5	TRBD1	CASSLTRDRASTDTQYF	TGTGCCAGCAGCTTAACCCGGGACAGGGCCAGCACAGATACGCAGTATTTT
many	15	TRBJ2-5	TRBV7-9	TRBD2	CASSGSGLGVEPHNF	TGTGCCAGCAGCGGTTCGGGACTAGGAGTTGAGCCTCACAACTTC
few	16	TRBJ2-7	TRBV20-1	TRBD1	CSAPARQGEGNYEQYF	TGCAGTGCCCCCGCCCGACAGGGGGAAGGAAACTACGAGCAGTACTTC
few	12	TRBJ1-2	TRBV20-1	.	CSASRTEYGYTF	TGCAGTGCTAGCAGGACAGAGTATGGCTACACCTTC
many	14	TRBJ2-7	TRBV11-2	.	CASSQNSHSYEQYF	TGTGCCAGCAGCCAAAATAGCCACTCCTACGAGCAGTACTTC
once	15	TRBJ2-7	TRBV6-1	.	CASSEEVVGVGEQYF	TGTGCCAGCAGTGAAGAGGTTGTGGGTGTAGGCGAGCAGTACTTC
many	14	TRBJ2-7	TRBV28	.	CASGQEGASYEQYF	TGTGCCAGCGGGCAGGAAGGGGCTTCCTACGAGCAGTACTTC
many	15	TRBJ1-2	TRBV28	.	CASSLGGLANYGYTF	TGTGCCAGCAGTTTGGGGGGGTTAGCTAACTATGGCTACACCTTC
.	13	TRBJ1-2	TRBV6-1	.	CAGTSDGLYGYTF	TGTGCCGGCACCTCGGACGGGCTATATGGCTACACCTTC
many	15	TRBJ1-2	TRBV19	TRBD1	CASTIPGQDNYGYTF	TGTGCCAGTACCATACCGGGACAGGATAACTATGGCTACACCTTC
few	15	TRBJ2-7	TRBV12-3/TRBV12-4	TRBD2	CASSLVLAGGYEQYF	TGTGCCAGCAGTTTAGTCCTAGCGGGGGGATACGAGCAGTACTTC
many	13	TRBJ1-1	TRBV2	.	CASSQYSYTEAFF	TGTGCCAGCAGCCAGTACAGTTATACTGAAGCTTTCTTT
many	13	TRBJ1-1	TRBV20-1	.	CSARRDMNTEAFF	TGCAGTGCTAGACGGGACATGAACACTGAAGCTTTCTTT
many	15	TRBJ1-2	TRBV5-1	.	CASSLDSSGNYGYTF	TGCGCCAGCAGCTTGGACAGTAGCGGGAACTATGGCTACACCTTC
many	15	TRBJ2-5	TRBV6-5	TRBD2	CASSYSSSGIETQYF	TGTGCCAGCAGTTACTCGTCTAGCGGAATAGAGACCCAGTACTTC
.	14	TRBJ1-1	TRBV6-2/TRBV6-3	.	CASTDGSMNTEAFF	TGTGCCAGCACCGATGGCAGCATGAACACTGAAGCTTTCTTT
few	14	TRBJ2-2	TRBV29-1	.	CSALGHLNTGELFF	TGCAGCGCTCTGGGACACCTGAACACCGGGGAGCTGTTTTTT
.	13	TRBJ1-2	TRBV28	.	CASGMAANYGYTF	TGTGCCAGCGGAATGGCGGCCAACTATGGCTACACCTTC
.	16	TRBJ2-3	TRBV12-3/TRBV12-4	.	CASSFGMLKGTDTQYF	TGTGCCAGCAGTTTTGGTATGCTAAAGGGCACAGATACGCAGTATTTT
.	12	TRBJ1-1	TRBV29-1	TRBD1	CSVATGAGEAFF	TGCAGCGTTGCTACAGGGGCGGGTGAAGCTTTCTTT
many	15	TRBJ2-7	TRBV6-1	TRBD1	CASRTRTGQSYEQYF	TGTGCCAGCAGGACCCGGACAGGGCAATCCTACGAGCAGTACTTC
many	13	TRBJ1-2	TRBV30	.	CAWSRAGDYGYTF	TGTGCCTGGAGTAGGGCAGGGGACTATGGCTACACCTTC
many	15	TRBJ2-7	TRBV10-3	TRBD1	CATKESGQVFYEQYF	TGTGCCACCAAGGAGTCGGGACAGGTTTTTTACGAGCAGTACTTC
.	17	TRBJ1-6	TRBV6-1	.	CASTPGTGRVYVSPLHF	TGTGCCAGCACCCCTGGCACAGGGAGGGTGTATGTCTCACCCCTCCACTTT
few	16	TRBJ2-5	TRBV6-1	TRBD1	CASTRGQGGYQETQYF	TGTGCCAGCACAAGGGGACAGGGGGGTTACCAAGAGACCCAGTACTTC
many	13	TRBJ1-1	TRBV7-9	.	CASSLDRTSEAFF	TGTGCCAGCAGCTTAGATAGGACATCTGAAGCTTTCTTT
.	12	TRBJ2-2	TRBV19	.	CASTPVTGELFF	TGTGCCAGTACCCCAGTAACCGGGGAGCTGTTTTTT
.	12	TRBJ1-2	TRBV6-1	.	CASTTGQLGYTF	TGTGCCAGCACCACCGGACAGCTTGGCTACACCTTC
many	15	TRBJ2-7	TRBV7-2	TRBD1	CASKRTGYSFDEQYF	TGTGCCAGCAAAAGGACAGGGTACTCTTTTGACGAGCAGTACTTC
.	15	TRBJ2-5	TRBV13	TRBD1	CASSLAPGQGKTQYF	TGTGCCAGCAGCCTCGCGCCGGGACAGGGGAAGACCCAGTACTTC
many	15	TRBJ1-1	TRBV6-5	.	CASSYSQGRATEAFF	TGTGCCAGCAGTTACTCGCAGGGAAGGGCCACTGAAGCTTTCTTT
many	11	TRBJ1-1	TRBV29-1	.	CSVAMGTEAFF	TGCAGCGTTGCTATGGGGACTGAAGCTTTCTTT
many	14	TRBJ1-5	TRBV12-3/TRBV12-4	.	CASSKAVSNQPQHF	TGTGCCAGCAGCAAGGCAGTTAGCAATCAGCCCCAGCATTTT
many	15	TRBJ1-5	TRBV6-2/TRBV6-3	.	CASSYFMSGNQPQHF	TGTGCCAGCAGTTATTTTATGTCGGGCAATCAGCCCCAGCATTTT
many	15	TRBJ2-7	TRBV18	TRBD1	CASSPRDRTYYEQYF	TGTGCCAGCTCACCCCGGGACAGGACCTACTACGAGCAGTACTTC
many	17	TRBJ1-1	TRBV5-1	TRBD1	CASSWAGTGVKSTEAFF	TGCGCCAGCAGCTGGGCCGGGACAGGGGTAAAGAGCACTGAAGCTTTCTTT
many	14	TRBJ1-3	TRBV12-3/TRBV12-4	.	CASSPPGSANTIYF	TGTGCCAGCAGTCCGCCCGGGTCCGCAAACACCATATATTTT
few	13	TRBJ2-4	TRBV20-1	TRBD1	CSASTTGENIKYF	TGCAGTGCTAGTACGACAGGGGAAAACATTAAGTACTTC
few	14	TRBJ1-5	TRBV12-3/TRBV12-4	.	CASSLKGDNQPQHF	TGTGCCAGCAGTTTAAAGGGAGACAATCAGCCCCAGCATTTT
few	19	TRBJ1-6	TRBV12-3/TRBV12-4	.	CASSLKRGGLSFIYSPLHF	TGTGCCAGCAGTTTAAAGAGGGGAGGCTTATCCTTTATTTATTCACCCCTCCACTTT
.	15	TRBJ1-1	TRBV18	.	CASSPQQGIITEAFF	TGTGCCAGCTCACCACAGCAAGGGATTATCACTGAAGCTTTCTTT
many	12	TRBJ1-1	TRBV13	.	CASSFQAGEAFF	TGTGCCAGCAGCTTCCAGGCAGGGGAAGCTTTCTTT
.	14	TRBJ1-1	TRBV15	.	CATSREYTNTEAFF	TGTGCCACCAGCAGAGAGTACACGAACACTGAAGCTTTCTTT
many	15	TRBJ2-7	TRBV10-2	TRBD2	CASRLGTSGPYEQYF	TGCGCCAGTCGCCTGGGAACTAGCGGACCCTACGAGCAGTACTTC
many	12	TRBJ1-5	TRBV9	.	CASSGEGGPQHF	TGTGCCAGCAGCGGTGAGGGTGGGCCCCAGCATTTT
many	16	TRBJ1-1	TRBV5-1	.	CASSLGNTGLNTEAFF	TGCGCCAGCAGCTTGGGGAACACAGGGCTGAACACTGAAGCTTTCTTT
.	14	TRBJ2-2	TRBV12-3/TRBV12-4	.	CASIDKTNTGELFF	TGTGCCAGCATAGACAAGACGAACACCGGGGAGCTGTTTTTT
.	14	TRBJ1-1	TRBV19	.	CASTPDRLNTEACF	TGTGCCAGTACTCCCGACAGACTGAACACTGAAGCTTGCTTT